These 25 T cell receptor beta chains originate from one sample sequenced in a study of blood T cell repertoires in COVID-19. The method was immunoSEQ multiplex PCR; TCRdb's version includes in-frame clones alone and lacks a portion of them. In the table there are about 110,000 clones, approximately 88% of which are singletons. Material for sequencing was peripheral blood. These receptors were taken from a woman in her 70s with acute or convalescent COVID-19.

The chain is built from TRBV7-3 and TRBJ2-5; 11 nucleotides align to TRBD2. V dropped 4 bases and J dropped 0; count of bases not matched to a gene: 1. CDR1 is SGHTA and CDR2 is FQGTGA in the germline V gene. The CDR3 is 15 amino acids. CDR3 region: CASSSTSGDQETQYF. The DNA for the CDR3 is TGTGCCAGCAGCTCGACTAGCGGGGACCAAGAGACCCAGTACTTC.

The V call is TRBV10-3, the J call TRBJ1-2; a possible D gene is TRBD1 (6 bases). The CDR3 is 17 residues long. Trimming took off 3 bases at V and 4 bases at J, with 21 bases between the two ends. CDR1 and CDR2 from the germline V gene are ENHRY and SYGVKD. As DNA, the CDR3 is TGTGCCATCAGTGAAGGCAGGGGACGGGGAAGCGGCTATGGCTACACCTTC. It specifies CAISEGRGRGSGYGYTF.

This chain joins TRBV6-5 and TRBJ1-6, with D uncertain. The CDR3 runs to 14 residues. The V and J ends lost 4 bases and 9 bases respectively, with 13 bases between them. Per the germline V gene, CDR1 is MNHEY and CDR2 is SVGAGI. The DNA of the CDR3 is TGTGCCAGCAGTTTCGGGCAGGAGGGTTCACCCCTCCACTTT. Its protein product is CASSFGQEGSPLHF.

The chain couples TRBV7-2 to TRBJ2-5; 7 positions match TRBD1. CDR1 and CDR2 from the germline V gene are SGHTA and FQGNSA. The trim removed 5 bases at V and 5 bases at J, leaving 8 bases unmatched. This CDR3 has 14 amino acids. CDR3 DNA sequence: TGTGCCAGCAGCCCCGACAGGGTAACCGAGACCCAGTACTTC. Amino acid sequence: CASSPDRVTETQYF.

This chain links TRBV19 with TRBJ2-7, with D possibly being TRBD2 (5 bases). V lost 3 bases and J 1 base, leaving 13 bases between the germline ends. The CDR3 contains 15 residues. In germline, CDR1 is LNHDA, CDR2 SQIVND (reference sequence). The CDR3 spells CASSILGGSSYEQYF. The CDR3 bases are TGTGCCAGTAGTATCCTTGGCGGGTCTTCCTACGAGCAGTACTTC.

The chain employs TRBV5-1 and TRBJ1-6; possibly TRBD1 for D (6 bases). The CDR3 extends over 15 amino acids. Trimming removed 3 bases at V and 10 bases at J, with 17 bases between. Germline V gene lookup returns CDR1 SGHRS and CDR2 YFSETQ. The CDR3 DNA sequence: TGCGCCAGCAGCTCCACTCAGGGGAGAATGTCACCCCTCCACTTT. This encodes CASSSTQGRMSPLHF.

In the case of this clone: This sample includes further DNA sequences coding for the same CDR3. The chain uses TRBV19 and TRBJ2-3; 8 nucleotides line up with TRBD2. The CDR3 has 15 amino acids. The germline CDR1 and CDR2 sequences are LNHDA and SQIVND (reference sequence). V dropped 1 base and J dropped 4; count of bases not matched to a gene: 4. The CDR3 here is CASSIAGAGADTQYF. The CDR3, as DNA: TGTGCCAGTAGTATAGCGGGAGCGGGGGCAGATACGCAGTATTTT.

V gene TRBV7-3 combines with J gene TRBJ2-1; the D gene is possibly TRBD2 (5 bases). V was cut by 5 bases and J by 1 base, with 12 bases left in between. The germline V gene has CDR1 SGHTA and CDR2 FQGTGA. The CDR3 has 15 residues. The CDR3 spells CASSPRRGSYNEQFF. CDR3 DNA sequence: TGTGCCAGCAGCCCCCGCCGCGGGTCCTACAATGAGCAGTTCTTC.

This clone was seen a single time. This chain joins TRBV29-1 and TRBJ2-3; possible D gene TRBD2, 6 bases. Germline V lookup: CDR1 SQVTM, CDR2 ANQGSEA. V lost 7 bases to trimming and J lost 3 bases, with 17 bases between them. The CDR3 covers 14 residues. CDR3 DNA: TGCAGCGGCGCCGGGACTGGGGTAACAGATACGCAGTATTTT. This encodes CSGAGTGVTDTQYF.

This chain's CDR3 is CASSLAPGQGTEAFF. The CDR3 DNA sequence: TGTGCCAGCAGCTTAGCTCCGGGACAGGGTACTGAAGCTTTCTTT. The gene calls are TRBV7-8 and TRBJ1-1; TRBD1 aligns across 9 bases. CDR3 length equals 15 residues. Germline CDR1 SGHVS, CDR2 FQNEAQ. The ends lost 0 bases at V and 5 bases at J; junction bases unmatched: 4.

The chain carries TRBV5-1 and TRBJ2-7; no definite D call. From germline, CDR1 is SGHRS and CDR2 YFSETQ. There are 12 residues in the CDR3. V was clipped by 0 bases and J by 3 bases, with 4 bases between them. The DNA for the CDR3 is TGCGCCAGCAGCTTGGGGCTCTACGAGCAGTACTTC. This translates into CASSLGLYEQYF.

This clone was seen more than once but under ten times. J is TRBJ1-1 and V is TRBV28; TRBD1 might be the D (6 bases). Trimming took 8 bases from V and 1 from J, leaving 14 bases between them. Germline-derived CDR1 and CDR2 are MDHEN and SYDVKM. This CDR3 is built from 14 residues. Here the CDR3 reads CASSRGGTNTEAFF. The DNA for the CDR3 is TGTGCCAGCTCTCGGGGGGGCACGAACACTGAAGCTTTCTTT. The full variable domain, with the rest looked up from reference TRBV28 and TRBJ1-1, is DVKVTQSSRYLVKRTGEKVFLECVQDMDHENMFWYRQDPGLGLRLIYFSYDVKMKEKGDIPEGYSVSREKKERFSLILESASTNQTSMYLCASSRGGTNTEAFFGQGTRLTVV.

The chain has TRBV29-1 and TRBJ2-1; D is possibly TRBD2 (6 bases). Germline CDR1 SQVTM, CDR2 ANQGSEA. Trimming left V 7 bases short and J 0 bases short, with 10 bases between. The CDR3 runs to 13 residues. CDR3: CSADGSSYNEQFF. DNA for the CDR3: TGCAGCGCGGACGGGAGCTCCTACAATGAGCAGTTCTTC.

The V gene is TRBV30, the J gene TRBJ1-3; a weak D match, TRBD1 (5 bases). The germline V gene has CDR1 GTSNPN and CDR2 SVGIG (reference sequence). Trimming stripped 5 bases from V and 0 bases from J, with 11 bases between. The CDR3 totals 14 residues. The CDR3 protein is CAWADSASGNTIYF. CDR3 coding DNA: TGTGCCTGGGCAGACAGTGCCTCTGGAAACACCATATATTTT.

The chain employs TRBV5-1 and TRBJ2-3, with 9 nucleotides matching TRBD1. Germline V gene sequence: CDR1 SGHRS, CDR2 YFSETQ. The CDR3 is 14 residues long. The V and J ends lost 6 bases and 3 bases, in that order; junction bases with no gene match: 5. As DNA, the CDR3 is TGCGCCAGCATGGGGGACAGGGTGACAGATACGCAGTATTTT. This gives the protein CASMGDRVTDTQYF.

This rearrangement joins TRBV20-1 to TRBJ2-1, with D perhaps matching TRBD2 (5 bases). Looked up from germline, CDR1 is DFQATT and CDR2 is SNEGSKA (reference sequence). V lost 3 bases and J 8 bases, leaving 11 bases between the germline ends. CDR3 length equals 12 residues. CDR3 amino acids: CSASPGIYEQFF. The DNA of the CDR3 is TGCAGTGCTAGTCCGGGGATTTATGAGCAGTTCTTC.

J is TRBJ1-1 and V is TRBV5-1; 8 nucleotides agree with TRBD1. This CDR3 has 14 residues. Trimming took 4 bases from V and 7 from J; bases not matched to a gene: 9. Germline V gives CDR1 SGHRS, CDR2 YFSETQ. The CDR3: CASSRDRGMSEAFF. CDR3 DNA: TGCGCCAGCAGCCGCGACAGGGGTATGAGTGAAGCTTTCTTT.

This clone was seen a handful of times. The V gene is TRBV6-5, the J gene TRBJ2-1, with D perhaps TRBD2 (6 bases). CDR1 MNHEY and CDR2 SVGAGI come from the germline V gene. Trimming stripped 5 bases from V and 2 bases from J, with 13 bases between. This CDR3 contains 15 residues. This chain's CDR3 is CASSPGRGTYNEQFF. In DNA form, the CDR3 reads TGTGCCAGCAGTCCGGGACGGGGGACCTACAATGAGCAGTTCTTC.

The CDR3 DNA sequence: TGTGCCACCAGCCCCATGGGAGCGGGAGGGGAGACCCAGTACTTC. This sequence encodes CATSPMGAGGETQYF. The V gene is TRBV15, the J gene TRBJ2-5, with 10 bases fitting TRBD2. V dropped 5 bases and J dropped 5; count of bases not matched to a gene: 8. This CDR3 is 15 amino acids long. Germline V gene data show CDR1 as LNHNV and CDR2 as YYDKDF (reference sequence).

This clone was counted only a few times. The V and J genes are TRBV5-1 and TRBJ2-2; D may be TRBD2 (5 bases). V was clipped by 5 bases and J by 3 bases, with 11 bases between them. CDR3 size: 14 residues. Germline V CDR1 and CDR2: SGHRS, YFSETQ. The CDR3 region is CASSTGGYTGELFF. The CDR3 bases are TGCGCCAGCAGTACGGGCGGGTACACCGGGGAGCTGTTTTTT.

The chain carries TRBV5-4 and TRBJ1-6; TRBD1 matches at 11 bases. J gave up 9 bases and V 4 bases, and 6 bases lay outside the gene matches. Germline CDR1 reads SGHNT; CDR2 reads YYREEE (reference sequence). This CDR3 is built from 15 residues. CDR3 residues: CASSLPGQGGSPLHF. In nucleotides, the CDR3 is TGTGCCAGCAGCCTCCCGGGACAGGGGGGTTCACCCCTCCACTTT. Combining the CDR3 with reference TRBV5-4 and TRBJ1-6 gives the whole variable domain ETGVTQSPTHLIKTRGQQVTLRCSSQSGHNTVSWYQQALGQGPQFIFQYYREEENGRGNFPPRFSGLQFPNYSSELNVNALELDDSALYLCASSLPGQGGSPLHFGNGTRLTVT.

The V call is TRBV6-5, the J call TRBJ1-6; 9 nucleotides match TRBD1. The CDR3 runs 15 residues. J lost 7 bases, V lost 7 bases, and 8 bases had no gene match. Germline assignment: CDR1 MNHEY and CDR2 SVGAGI. CDR3 nucleotide sequence: TGTGCCAGCATACAGGGGGCGGGCGTAAATTCACCCCTCCACTTT. It codes for CASIQGAGVNSPLHF.

The chain has TRBV27 and TRBJ2-7, with 7 bases matching TRBD1. Germline assignment: CDR1 MNHEY and CDR2 SMNVEV (reference sequence). With V trimmed by 8 bases and J by 8 bases, 6 bases remained unmatched. This CDR3 has 11 amino acids. CDR3 protein: CASERDSQQYF. CDR3 DNA: TGTGCCAGCGAACGGGACAGCCAGCAGTACTTC.

The rearrangement joins TRBV6-2 or TRBV6-3 to TRBJ2-5; 9 bases match TRBD1. J was trimmed by 5 bases and V by 0 bases; bases with no gene match: 4. Germline lookup yields CDR1 MNHEY and CDR2 SVGEGT. The CDR3 spans 15 residues. CDR3 loop: CASSYSGQGAETQYF. The CDR3 coding sequence is TGTGCCAGCAGTTACTCGGGACAGGGCGCGGAGACCCAGTACTTC.

The rearrangement links TRBV5-1 to TRBJ2-5; the D gene is possibly TRBD1 (5 bases). This CDR3 has 15 residues. V lost 3 bases and J 0 bases, leaving 12 bases between the germline ends. In germline, CDR1 is SGHRS, CDR2 YFSETQ. The CDR3 coding sequence is TGCGCCAGCAGCTACAGCTCAGGGAACCAAGAGACCCAGTACTTC. Amino acid sequence: CASSYSSGNQETQYF.